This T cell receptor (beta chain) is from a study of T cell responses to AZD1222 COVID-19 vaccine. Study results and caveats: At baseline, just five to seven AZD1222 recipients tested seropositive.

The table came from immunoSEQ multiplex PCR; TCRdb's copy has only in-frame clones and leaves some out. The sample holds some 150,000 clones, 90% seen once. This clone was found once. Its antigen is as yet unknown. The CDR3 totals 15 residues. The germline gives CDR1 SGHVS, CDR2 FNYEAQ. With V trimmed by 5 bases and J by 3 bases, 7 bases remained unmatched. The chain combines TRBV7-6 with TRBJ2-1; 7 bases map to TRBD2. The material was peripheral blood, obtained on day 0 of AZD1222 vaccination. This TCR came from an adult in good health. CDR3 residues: CASSLSGPNYNEQFF. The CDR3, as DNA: TGTGCCAGCAGCCTTAGCGGGCCTAACTACAATGAGCAGTTCTTC.